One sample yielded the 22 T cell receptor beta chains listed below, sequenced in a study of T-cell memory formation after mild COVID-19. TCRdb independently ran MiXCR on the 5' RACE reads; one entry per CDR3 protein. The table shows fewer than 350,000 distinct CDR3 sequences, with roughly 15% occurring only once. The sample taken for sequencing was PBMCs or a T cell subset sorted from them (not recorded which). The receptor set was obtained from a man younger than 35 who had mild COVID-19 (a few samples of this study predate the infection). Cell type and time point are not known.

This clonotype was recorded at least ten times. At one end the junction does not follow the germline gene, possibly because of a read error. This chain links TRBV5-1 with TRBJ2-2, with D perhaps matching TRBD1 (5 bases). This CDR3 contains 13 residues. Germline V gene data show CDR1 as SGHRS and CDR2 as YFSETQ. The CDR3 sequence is CASSLAGTGELFF. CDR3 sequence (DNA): TGTGCCAGCAGCTTGGCAGGGACCGGGGAGCTGTTTTTT.

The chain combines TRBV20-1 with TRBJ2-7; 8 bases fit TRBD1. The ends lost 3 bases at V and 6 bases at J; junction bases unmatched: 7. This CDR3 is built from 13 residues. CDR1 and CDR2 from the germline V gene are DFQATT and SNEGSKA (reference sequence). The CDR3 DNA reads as TGCAGTGCTAGGCAGCAGGACAGGGCCGAGCAGTACGTC. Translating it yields CSARQQDRAEQYV.

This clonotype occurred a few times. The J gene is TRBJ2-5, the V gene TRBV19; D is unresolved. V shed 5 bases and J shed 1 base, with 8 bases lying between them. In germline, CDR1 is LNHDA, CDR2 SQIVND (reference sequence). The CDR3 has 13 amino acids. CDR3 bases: TGTGCCAGTAGTGGGTACAGCCAAGAGACCCAGTACTTC. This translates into CASSGYSQETQYF.

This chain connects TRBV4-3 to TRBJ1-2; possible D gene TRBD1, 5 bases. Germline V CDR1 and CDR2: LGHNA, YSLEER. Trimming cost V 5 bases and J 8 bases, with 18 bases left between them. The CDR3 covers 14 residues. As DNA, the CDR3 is TGCGCCAGCAGCATCGACAGCACTACGGGCGGCTACACCTTC. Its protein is CASSIDSTTGGYTF.

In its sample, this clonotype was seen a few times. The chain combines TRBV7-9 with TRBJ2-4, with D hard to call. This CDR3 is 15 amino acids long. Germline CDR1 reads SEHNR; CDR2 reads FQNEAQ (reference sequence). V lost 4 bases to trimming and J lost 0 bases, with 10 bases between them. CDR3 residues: CASSSIPRAKNIQYF. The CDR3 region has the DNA TGTGCCAGCAGCTCCATCCCGCGAGCCAAAAACATTCAGTACTTC.

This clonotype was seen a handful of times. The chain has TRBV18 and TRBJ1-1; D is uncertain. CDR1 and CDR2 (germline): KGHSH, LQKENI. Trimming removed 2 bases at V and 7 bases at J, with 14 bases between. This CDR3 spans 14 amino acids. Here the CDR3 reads CASSPGSASFEAFF. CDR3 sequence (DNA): TGTGCCAGCTCACCAGGAAGTGCGAGCTTTGAAGCTTTCTTT.

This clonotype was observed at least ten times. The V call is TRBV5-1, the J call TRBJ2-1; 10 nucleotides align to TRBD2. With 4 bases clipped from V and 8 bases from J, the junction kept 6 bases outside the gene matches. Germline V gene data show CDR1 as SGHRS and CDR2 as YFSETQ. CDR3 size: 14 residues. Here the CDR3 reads CASSEASGGYEQFF. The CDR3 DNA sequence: TGCGCCAGCAGCGAGGCTAGCGGGGGCTATGAGCAGTTCTTC. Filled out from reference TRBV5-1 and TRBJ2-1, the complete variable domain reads KAGVTQTPRYLIKTRGQQVTLSCSPISGHRSVSWYQQTPGQGLQFLFEYFSETQRNKGNFPGRFSGRQFSNSRSEMNVSTLELGDSALYLCASSEASGGYEQFFGPGTRLTVL.

The CDR3 is CASRERSQETQYF. The CDR3 DNA is TGTGCCAGCAGGGAGAGGAGCCAAGAGACCCAGTACTTC. The chain employs TRBV7-2 and TRBJ2-5; no clear D. Germline CDR1 and CDR2: SGHTA and FQGNSA. There are 13 residues in the CDR3. The V gene lost 6 bases and the J gene lost 1 base, with 9 bases spanning the gap. Full variable domain (rest looked up from reference TRBV7-2 and TRBJ2-5): GAGVSQSPSNKVTEKGKDVELRCDPISGHTALYWYRQSLGQGLEFLIYFQGNSAPDKSGLPSDRFSAERTGGSVSTLTIQRTQQEDSAVYLCASRERSQETQYFGPGTRLLVL.

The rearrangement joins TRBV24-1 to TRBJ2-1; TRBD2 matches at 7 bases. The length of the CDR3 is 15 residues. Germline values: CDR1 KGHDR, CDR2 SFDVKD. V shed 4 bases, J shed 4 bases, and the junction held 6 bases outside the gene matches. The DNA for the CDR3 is TGTGCCACCAGTGAAGCGGGACTAATTTACAATGAGCAGTTCTTC. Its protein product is CATSEAGLIYNEQFF.

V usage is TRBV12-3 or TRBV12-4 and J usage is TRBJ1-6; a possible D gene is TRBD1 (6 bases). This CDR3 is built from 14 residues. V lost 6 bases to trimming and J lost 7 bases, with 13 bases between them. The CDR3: CASSPTGKNSPLHF. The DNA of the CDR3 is TGTGCCAGCAGCCCGACAGGAAAGAATTCACCCCTCCACTTT.

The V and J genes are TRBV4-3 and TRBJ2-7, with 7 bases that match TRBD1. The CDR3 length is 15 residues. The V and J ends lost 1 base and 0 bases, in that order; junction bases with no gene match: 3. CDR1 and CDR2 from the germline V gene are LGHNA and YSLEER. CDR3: CASSQGPGGSYEQYF. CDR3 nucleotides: TGCGCCAGCAGCCAAGGCCCAGGGGGCTCCTACGAGCAGTACTTC.

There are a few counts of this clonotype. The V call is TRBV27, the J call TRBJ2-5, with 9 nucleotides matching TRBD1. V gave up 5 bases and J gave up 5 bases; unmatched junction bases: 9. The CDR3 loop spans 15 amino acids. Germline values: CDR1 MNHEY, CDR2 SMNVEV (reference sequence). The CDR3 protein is CASSTFDRGTETQYF. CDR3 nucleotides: TGTGCCAGCAGTACTTTCGACAGGGGGACTGAGACCCAGTACTTC.

The CDR3 loop reads CASSLGNSIQETQYF. CDR3 DNA sequence: TGTGCCAGCAGTTTGGGAAATAGTATCCAAGAGACCCAGTACTTC. The rearrangement links TRBV12-3 or TRBV12-4 to TRBJ2-5, with D unclear. V gave up 3 bases and J gave up 1 base, with 12 bases separating them. The length of the CDR3 is 15 residues.

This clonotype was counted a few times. The CDR3: CASSSWGAVSYNEQFF. The CDR3 nucleotides read TGTGCCAGCAGTAGCTGGGGGGCGGTTTCCTACAATGAGCAGTTCTTC. The V gene is TRBV6-2 or TRBV6-3, the J gene TRBJ2-1, with D perhaps TRBD1 or TRBD2 (6 bases each). Germline V gene data show CDR1 as MNHEY and CDR2 as SVGEGT. The length of the CDR3 is 16 residues. With 5 bases removed from V and 1 base from J, the gap between germline ends came to 15 bases.

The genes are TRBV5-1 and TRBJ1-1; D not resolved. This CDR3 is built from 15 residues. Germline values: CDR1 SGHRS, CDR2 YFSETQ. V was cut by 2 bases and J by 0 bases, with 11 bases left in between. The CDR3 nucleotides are TGCGCCAGCAGCTTCGAACAGACCATGAACACTGAAGCTTTCTTT. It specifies CASSFEQTMNTEAFF. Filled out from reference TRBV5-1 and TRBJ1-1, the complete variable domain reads KAGVTQTPRYLIKTRGQQVTLSCSPISGHRSVSWYQQTPGQGLQFLFEYFSETQRNKGNFPGRFSGRQFSNSRSEMNVSTLELGDSALYLCASSFEQTMNTEAFFGQGTRLTVV.

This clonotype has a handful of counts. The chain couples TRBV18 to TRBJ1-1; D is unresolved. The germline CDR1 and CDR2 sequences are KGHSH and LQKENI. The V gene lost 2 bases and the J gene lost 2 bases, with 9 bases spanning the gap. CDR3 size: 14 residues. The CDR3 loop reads CASSPTGYNTEAFF. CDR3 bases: TGTGCCAGCTCACCAACCGGGTACAACACTGAAGCTTTCTTT.

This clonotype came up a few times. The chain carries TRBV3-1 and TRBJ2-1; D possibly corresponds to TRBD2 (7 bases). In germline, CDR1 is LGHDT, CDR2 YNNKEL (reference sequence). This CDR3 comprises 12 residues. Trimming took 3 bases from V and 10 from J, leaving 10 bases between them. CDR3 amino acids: CASSHGGGEQFF. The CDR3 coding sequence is TGTGCCAGCAGCCATGGCGGGGGCGAGCAGTTCTTC.

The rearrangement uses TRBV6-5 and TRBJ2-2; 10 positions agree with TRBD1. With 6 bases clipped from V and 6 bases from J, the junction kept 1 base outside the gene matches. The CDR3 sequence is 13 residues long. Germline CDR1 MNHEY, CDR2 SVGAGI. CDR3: CASRGTGAGELFF. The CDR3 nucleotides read TGTGCCAGCAGAGGGACAGGGGCCGGGGAGCTGTTTTTT.

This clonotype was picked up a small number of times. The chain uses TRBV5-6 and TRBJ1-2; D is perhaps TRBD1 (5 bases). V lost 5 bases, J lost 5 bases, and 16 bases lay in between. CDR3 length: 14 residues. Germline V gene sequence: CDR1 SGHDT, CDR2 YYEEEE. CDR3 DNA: TGTGCCAGCAGTTCCGGGACTCGAGTATATGGCTACACCTTC. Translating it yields CASSSGTRVYGYTF.

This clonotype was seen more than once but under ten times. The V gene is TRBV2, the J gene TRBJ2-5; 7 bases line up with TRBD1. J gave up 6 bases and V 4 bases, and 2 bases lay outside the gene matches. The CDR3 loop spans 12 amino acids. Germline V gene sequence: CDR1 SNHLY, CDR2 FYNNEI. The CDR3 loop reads CASSVQGQTQYF. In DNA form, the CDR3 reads TGTGCCAGCAGTGTACAGGGGCAGACCCAGTACTTC.

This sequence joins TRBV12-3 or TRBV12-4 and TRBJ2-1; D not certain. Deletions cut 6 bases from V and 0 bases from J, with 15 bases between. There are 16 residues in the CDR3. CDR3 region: CASSTSGLLSYNEQFF. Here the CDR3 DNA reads TGTGCCAGCAGCACCTCCGGGTTACTCTCCTACAATGAGCAGTTCTTC.

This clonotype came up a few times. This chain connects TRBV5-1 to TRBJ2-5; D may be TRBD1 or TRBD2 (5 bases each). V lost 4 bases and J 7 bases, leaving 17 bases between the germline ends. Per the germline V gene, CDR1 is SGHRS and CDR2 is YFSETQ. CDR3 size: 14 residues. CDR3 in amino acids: CASSTGTAGGTQYF. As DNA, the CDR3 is TGCGCCAGCAGCACCGGGACCGCAGGTGGGACCCAGTACTTC.